This paragraph reports one TCR beta chain. The target antigen is unknown. CDR3 size: 14 residues. Germline V CDR1 and CDR2: SQVTM, ANQGSEA. The V gene lost 2 bases and the J gene lost 4 bases, with 12 bases spanning the gap. This entry belongs to a study of cytomegalovirus exposure and HLA in healthy donors. Researchers ran the PCR with 60 Vbeta and 13 Jbeta primers. Profiled with immunoSEQ multiplex PCR; TCRdb holds only in-frame clones, not every one. The repertoire holds about 110,000 clones, with over 55% as singletons. Study-level results: Under in vitro conditions, three CMV-associated chains were confirmed as specific for CMV antigens. Using a false discovery rate of 0.05, a later analysis showed that 15,000 to 20,000 TCR beta sequences were associated with HLA alleles.

This sequence originates from a female donor in good health and CMV-seronegative. This chain uses TRBV29-1 with TRBJ2-1; possible D gene TRBD1, 6 bases. Sequenced material: PBMCs. The CDR3 is CSVEPRGLYNEQFF. The CDR3 bases are TGCAGCGTTGAACCCAGGGGCCTGTACAATGAGCAGTTCTTC.